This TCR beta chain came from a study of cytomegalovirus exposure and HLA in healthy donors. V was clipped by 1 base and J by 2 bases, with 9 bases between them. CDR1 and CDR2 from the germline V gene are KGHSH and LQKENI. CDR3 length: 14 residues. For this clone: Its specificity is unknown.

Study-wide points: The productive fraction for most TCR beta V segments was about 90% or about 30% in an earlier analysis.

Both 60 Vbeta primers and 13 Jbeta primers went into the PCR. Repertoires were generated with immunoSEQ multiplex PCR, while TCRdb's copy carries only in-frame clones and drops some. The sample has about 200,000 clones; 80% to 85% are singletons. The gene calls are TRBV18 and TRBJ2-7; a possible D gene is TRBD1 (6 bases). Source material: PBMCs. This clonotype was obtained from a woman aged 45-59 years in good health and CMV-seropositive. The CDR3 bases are TGTGCCAGCTCACCACGACAGGCGCCCTACGAGCAGTACTTC. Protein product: CASSPRQAPYEQYF.